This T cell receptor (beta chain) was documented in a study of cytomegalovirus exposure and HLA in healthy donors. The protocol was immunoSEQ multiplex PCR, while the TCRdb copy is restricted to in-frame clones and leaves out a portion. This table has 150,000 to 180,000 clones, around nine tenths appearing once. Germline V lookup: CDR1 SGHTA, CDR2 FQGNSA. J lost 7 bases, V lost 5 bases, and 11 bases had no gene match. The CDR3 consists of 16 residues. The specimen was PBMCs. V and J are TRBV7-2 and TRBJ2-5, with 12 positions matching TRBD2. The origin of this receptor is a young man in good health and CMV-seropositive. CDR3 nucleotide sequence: TGTGCCAGCAGCCGACAGCTAGCGGGAGGGCCCACGACCCAGTACTTC. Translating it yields CASSRQLAGGPTTQYF.